The 17 T cell receptor beta chains below come from one sample, sequenced in a study of T cell responses to AZD1222 COVID-19 vaccine. Measured with immunoSEQ multiplex PCR; TCRdb has only the in-frame clones, and not every one. The table has some 190,000 clones, 88% seen once. The source was peripheral blood, collected on day 0 of AZD1222 vaccination. The receptors come from an adult in good health.

The chain combines TRBV6-5 with TRBJ2-5; no clear D. The CDR3 length is 12 residues. Germline CDR1 and CDR2: MNHEY and SVGAGI. V lost 6 bases to trimming and J lost 9 bases, with 14 bases between them. CDR3 residues: CASRAGSGAQYF. CDR3 in DNA: TGTGCCAGCAGAGCCGGGTCTGGGGCCCAGTACTTC.

This clone occurred a few times. The J gene is TRBJ2-7, the V gene TRBV27; the D gene is possibly TRBD2 (5 bases). Trimming pared 5 bases from V and 6 bases from J, leaving 17 bases between. The length of the CDR3 is 14 residues. Germline lookup yields CDR1 MNHEY and CDR2 SMNVEV (reference sequence). The CDR3 sequence is CASSRYRTVGEQYF. CDR3 nucleotides: TGTGCCAGCAGTCGATATCGGACTGTCGGCGAGCAGTACTTC.

The V call is TRBV11-2, the J call TRBJ2-1; 10 bases align to TRBD1. With V trimmed by 6 bases and J by 7 bases, 9 bases remained unmatched. The CDR3 runs 15 residues. The germline CDR1 and CDR2 sequences are SGHAT and FQNNGV. Here the CDR3 reads CASSRPGQGLNEQFF. As DNA, the CDR3 is TGTGCCAGCAGTAGACCGGGACAGGGGTTGAATGAGCAGTTCTTC.

The chain uses TRBV9 and TRBJ1-2; 7 bases map to TRBD1. Germline V gene data show CDR1 as SGDLS and CDR2 as YYNGEE. The V segment lost 7 bases and the J segment 2 bases; nucleotides outside the gene matches: 2. The CDR3 is 12 residues long. CDR3 region: CASGQENYGYTF. In nucleotides, the CDR3 is TGTGCCAGCGGACAGGAGAACTATGGCTACACCTTC.

The gene calls are TRBV29-1 and TRBJ1-3; D uncertain. The germline CDR1 and CDR2 sequences are SQVTM and ANQGSEA. The CDR3 totals 13 residues. Trimming pared 4 bases from V and 0 bases from J, leaving 7 bases between. CDR3 DNA sequence: TGCAGCGTTGGGGGAAACTCTGGAAACACCATATATTTT. As protein: CSVGGNSGNTIYF.

Note on this clone: At one boundary the junction diverges from the germline segment, which might be a read error. V and J are TRBV27 and TRBJ1-2, with unresolved D. In germline, CDR1 is MNHEY, CDR2 SMNVEV (reference sequence). The CDR3 has 13 residues. This CDR3 is CASSRAEGYDYTF. CDR3 sequence (DNA): TGTGCCAGCTCTAGGGCGGAGGGCTATGACTACACCTTC.

The gene calls are TRBV5-6 and TRBJ2-2, with a possible D match to TRBD1 (5 bases). In germline, CDR1 is SGHDT, CDR2 YYEEEE. CDR3 length equals 17 residues. Trimming removed 6 bases at V and 1 base at J, with 19 bases between. The DNA of the CDR3 is TGTGCCAGCAAACCCCAGGGTCCTCCCGTGAACACCGGGGAGCTGTTTTTT. Translating gives CASKPQGPPVNTGELFF.

The chain is built from TRBV3-1 (or the pseudogene TRBV3-2) and TRBJ1-3; 7 bases map to TRBD1. CDR1 LGHDT and CDR2 YNNKEL come from the germline V gene (reference sequence). Losses at the gene ends were 2 bases for V and 4 bases for J; bases not matched to a gene: 8. This CDR3 spans 16 amino acids. CDR3 in amino acids: CASSQIDQGVGNTIYF. DNA for the CDR3: TGTGCCAGCAGCCAAATTGACCAGGGGGTAGGAAACACCATATATTTT.

This chain uses TRBV29-1 with TRBJ2-2; maybe TRBD2 (5 bases). Germline-derived CDR1 and CDR2 are SQVTM and ANQGSEA. V was trimmed by 5 bases and J by 4 bases, leaving 14 bases between them. The length of the CDR3 is 14 residues. CDR3 DNA sequence: TGCAGCGTTTCTGCGGGCCCGGGCACCGGGGAGCTGTTTTTT. This sequence encodes CSVSAGPGTGELFF.

In this sample, this clone turned up once. This chain links TRBV4-2 with TRBJ1-1, with a possible D match to TRBD1 (6 bases). Germline V gene sequence: CDR1 LGHNA, CDR2 YNFKEQ. The CDR3 is made up of 16 amino acids. V lost 0 bases to trimming and J lost 3 bases, with 14 bases between them. The CDR3 protein is CASSQDWGGADTEAFF. CDR3 bases: TGTGCCAGCAGCCAAGATTGGGGGGGCGCGGACACTGAAGCTTTCTTT.

V gene TRBV6-5 combines with J gene TRBJ1-6; maybe TRBD1 (6 bases). V was pared by 7 bases and J by 9 bases, with 19 bases between. From germline, CDR1 is MNHEY and CDR2 SVGAGI. CDR3 length equals 15 residues. The CDR3 bases are TGTGCCAGCAAGCCCCCCAAGGGGGAGAGTTCACCCCTCCACTTT. Translating gives CASKPPKGESSPLHF.

The chain recombines TRBV28 with TRBJ1-2, with 7 nucleotides matching TRBD1. After removal of 3 bases from V and 3 bases from J, the junction contained 7 bases not matched to a gene. The CDR3 spans 15 residues. Germline V lookup: CDR1 MDHEN, CDR2 SYDVKM. The CDR3 is CASSLTGFGDYGYTF. Here the CDR3 DNA reads TGTGCCAGCAGTTTGACAGGGTTTGGGGACTATGGCTACACCTTC.

The chain is built from TRBV30 and TRBJ1-5, with 8 positions matching TRBD1. The V and J ends lost 1 base and 0 bases, in that order; junction bases with no gene match: 11. CDR3 length equals 18 residues. Germline CDR1 and CDR2: GTSNPN and SVGIG (reference sequence). The CDR3 region is CAWSAPTPGTGSNQPQHF. The CDR3 coding sequence is TGTGCCTGGAGTGCTCCAACGCCCGGGACAGGTAGCAATCAGCCCCAGCATTTT.

The J gene is TRBJ1-5, the V gene TRBV7-9, with unresolved D. The CDR3 loop spans 13 amino acids. The V end was cut by 5 bases, the J end by 4 bases, with 9 bases between. CDR1 and CDR2 from the germline V gene are SEHNR and FQNEAQ (reference sequence). The CDR3, as DNA: TGTGCCAGCAGCCGGTCGGGGAATCAGCCCCAGCATTTT. Translation: CASSRSGNQPQHF.

This clone was seen once. The V gene is TRBV9, the J gene TRBJ1-1, with D hard to call. Germline V gene data show CDR1 as SGDLS and CDR2 as YYNGEE. The CDR3 consists of 14 residues. V was trimmed by 0 bases and J by 2 bases, leaving 8 bases between them. CDR3 nucleotides: TGTGCCAGCAGCGTAGCCGGGGTAAACACTGAAGCTTTCTTT. Its translation is CASSVAGVNTEAFF.

This chain links TRBV18 with TRBJ2-5; weak D call: TRBD1 (6 bases). The CDR3 loop spans 13 amino acids. Germline values: CDR1 KGHSH, CDR2 LQKENI. Deletions cut 3 bases from V and 5 bases from J, with 10 bases between. Here the CDR3 DNA reads TGTGCCAGCTCACCGGACAGAACTGAGACCCAGTACTTC. Its protein is CASSPDRTETQYF.

The rearrangement joins TRBV5-6 to TRBJ1-2; D not certain. This CDR3 is built from 14 residues. The V gene's germline CDR1 is SGHDT and CDR2 YYEEEE. Trimming removed 4 bases at V and 5 bases at J, with 15 bases between. Written as DNA, the CDR3 is TGTGCCAGCAGCCCGGGGTCGAGTGGATATGGCTACACCTTC. Translation: CASSPGSSGYGYTF.